Sequencing of this T cell receptor beta chain was carried out in a study of vaccination and CD4 T cells after COVID-19. About this clonotype itself: Its antigen remains unknown.

The Oncomine TCR Beta short-read assay was what sequenced the DNA obtained from cultured CD4+ T cells. Investigators obtained genomic DNA by extraction from cultured CD4+ T cells. TCRdb independently ran MiXCR on the PCR reads; one entry per CDR3 protein. The sample carries about 18,000 distinct CDR3 sequences, about half recorded once. The treatment was: approximately 9-day PBMC culture with coronavirus spike peptide pools or control peptides (ViraFEST assay). The germline V and J ends were trimmed by 4 bases and 8 bases, with 14 bases remaining between them. CDR1 is GTSNPN and CDR2 is SVGIG in the germline V gene (reference sequence). The CDR3 spans 12 residues.

The TCR originated in a human donor who had recovered from COVID-19. The chain combines TRBV30 with TRBJ1-1; D ambiguous. Sample: CD4+ T cells from blood, cultured in vitro. For the CDR3, the DNA is TGTGCCTGGAATTTGTGGTCGCAAGAAGCTTTCTTT. The encoded protein is CAWNLWSQEAFF.